This TCR beta chain was retrieved from a study of glioma-infiltrating T cells. About the research overall: Before surgery, glioma patients received dexamethasone for at most six days.

Amplification of TCR alpha and beta CDR3 regions from RNA used iRepertoire nested multiplex PCR. TCRdb reanalysed the multiplex PCR reads using MiXCR and keeps one entry per CDR3 protein. The sample lists more than 300,000 distinct CDR3 sequences, approximately 42% seen once, with more than 10% in the top ten. General observations from the study: Only very few CDR3 sequences appeared in both tissue and blood.

This clonotype was seen only a few times. Its antigen is currently unknown. CDR1 is SEHNR, CDR2 FQNEAQ, per germline (reference sequence). Trimming at V came to 1 base and at J to 2 bases, leaving 4 bases not matched to a gene. CDR3 length: 15 amino acids. Material for sequencing was glioma tissue, nonneoplastic brain tissue, or PBMCs (not recorded which). The receptor was isolated from a human donor with low-grade glioma or glioblastoma, undergoing nonglioma brain surgery, or in good health (not recorded which). The chain joins TRBV7-9 to TRBJ2-7, with TRBD1 identical over 8 bases. The CDR3 here is CASSLVWDRTYEQYF. The CDR3 DNA follows: TGTGCCAGCAGCTTAGTATGGGACAGGACCTACGAGCAGTACTTC.